Detailed here is one TCR beta chain. The sample belongs to a study of CD8 T cells in Susac syndrome. Random-hexamer reverse transcription was applied to about 0.5 to 1 ug RNA. Across 54 Vbeta and 13 Jbeta, TCR beta CDR3 was amplified with immunoSEQ multiplex PCR. MiXCR was run by TCRdb on the immunoSEQ multiplex PCR reads, yielding one entry per CDR3 protein. Of about 150,000 distinct CDR3 sequences listed, nearly 97% are singletons. The V gene lost 6 bases and the J gene lost 3 bases, with 12 bases spanning the gap. The CDR3 runs 12 residues. Per germline, CDR1 GTSNPN and CDR2 SVGIG (reference sequence).

The receptor comes from a human donor with multiple sclerosis. The chain is built from TRBV30 and TRBJ2-7; D may be TRBD1 (5 bases). What was sequenced was CD8+ T cells from PBMCs. The CDR3 region has the DNA TGTGCCTGCCAAGACAGTCTCTACGAGCAGTACTTC. Protein product: CACQDSLYEQYF.